The rows below give T cell receptor beta chains drawn from one sample of a study of molecular identifiers for immune sequencing clone quantification. TCRdb called the PCR reads again in MiXCR, with one record for every CDR3 protein. The sample holds 250,000 to 400,000 distinct CDR3 sequences, about a fifth seen once. Source material: naive CD8+ T cells from blood, with Jurkat cell RNA spiked in. The receptor source for this set is a human donor in good health. Some libraries in this study had Jurkat cell RNA spiked in. Both conserved end residues are part of each CDR3. A D gene is named only where the DNA matches it firmly.

J gene: TRBJ1-3
D gene: .
V gene: TRBV12-3/TRBV12-4
CDR3 protein: CASSPGISGNTIYF

J gene: TRBJ1-1
D gene: TRBD1
V gene: TRBV7-8
CDR3 protein: CASSLAGGLGTEAFF

J gene: TRBJ2-7
D gene: .
V gene: TRBV28
CDR3 protein: CASSLSNPYEQYF

J gene: TRBJ2-5
D gene: .
V gene: TRBV28
CDR3 protein: CASSLSTAGIRQTQYF

J gene: TRBJ2-1
D gene: .
V gene: TRBV7-9
CDR3 protein: CASSQAGTSSYNEQFF

J gene: TRBJ2-7
D gene: TRBD1
V gene: TRBV25-1
CDR3 protein: CASRGTASYEQYF

J gene: .
D gene: .
V gene: TRBV19
CDR3 protein: CASSPGARSYGQFF

J gene: TRBJ1-1
D gene: .
V gene: TRBV7-9
CDR3 protein: CASIVVGGDTEAFF

J gene: TRBJ2-4
D gene: .
V gene: TRBV6-2/TRBV6-3
CDR3 protein: CASSYDGGRDIQYF

J gene: TRBJ2-5
D gene: .
V gene: TRBV18
CDR3 protein: CASSPGRTDQETQYF

J gene: TRBJ2-3
D gene: TRBD2
V gene: TRBV4-3
CDR3 protein: CASSQGTSGYTQYF

J gene: TRBJ2-5
D gene: .
V gene: TRBV25-1
CDR3 protein: CASSEAGPMDSQETQYF

J gene: TRBJ1-1
D gene: TRBD1
V gene: TRBV5-1
CDR3 protein: CASNRGTEAFF

J gene: TRBJ2-7
D gene: .
V gene: TRBV30
CDR3 protein: CAWSIDSRPYEQYF

J gene: TRBJ2-1
D gene: .
V gene: TRBV4-3
CDR3 protein: CASSQDSGTYNEQFF

J gene: TRBJ1-4
D gene: .
V gene: TRBV5-8
CDR3 protein: CASSYRDIENEKLFF

J gene: TRBJ1-6
D gene: TRBD1
V gene: TRBV6-2/TRBV6-3
CDR3 protein: CASSPTRDRGLSPLHF

J gene: TRBJ2-3
D gene: TRBD2
V gene: TRBV5-6
CDR3 protein: CASSDSSGGLQYF

J gene: TRBJ2-1
D gene: TRBD2
V gene: TRBV6-2/TRBV6-3
CDR3 protein: CASSPGLAGVAYNEQFF

J gene: TRBJ2-1
D gene: .
V gene: TRBV12-3/TRBV12-4
CDR3 protein: CASSSKWGVDEQFF

J gene: TRBJ2-5
D gene: .
V gene: TRBV6-2/TRBV6-3
CDR3 protein: CASSYDLGPQYF

J gene: TRBJ2-5
D gene: TRBD2
V gene: TRBV6-5
CDR3 protein: CASSYSGLAMGTQYF

J gene: TRBJ1-1
D gene: .
V gene: TRBV6-1
CDR3 protein: CASSESWSGENTEAFF

J gene: TRBJ2-3
D gene: .
V gene: TRBV6-2/TRBV6-3
CDR3 protein: CASTQNTDTQYF

J gene: TRBJ1-5
D gene: .
V gene: TRBV20-1
CDR3 protein: CSASTGYNQPQHF

J gene: TRBJ1-1
D gene: .
V gene: TRBV7-9
CDR3 protein: CASSPPTVSNTEAFF

J gene: TRBJ2-5
D gene: .
V gene: TRBV28
CDR3 protein: CASSPSRYSAAQYF

J gene: TRBJ2-7
D gene: .
V gene: TRBV5-8
CDR3 protein: CASSLRQGGVEQYF

J gene: TRBJ2-3
D gene: .
V gene: TRBV7-9
CDR3 protein: CASSLAVTTDTQYF

J gene: TRBJ2-3
D gene: .
V gene: TRBV7-8
CDR3 protein: CASSLEVSDTQYF

J gene: TRBJ1-5
D gene: .
V gene: TRBV28
CDR3 protein: CASSVDGTPQHF

J gene: TRBJ2-5
D gene: TRBD2
V gene: TRBV6-5
CDR3 protein: CASSYVAGGLETQYF

J gene: TRBJ2-1
D gene: TRBD2
V gene: TRBV10-1
CDR3 protein: CASSAASGSSYNEQFF

J gene: TRBJ2-5
D gene: .
V gene: TRBV29-1
CDR3 protein: CSVEQGRETQYF

J gene: TRBJ2-5
D gene: .
V gene: TRBV12-3/TRBV12-4
CDR3 protein: CASRGDAESAQYF

J gene: TRBJ2-7
D gene: TRBD2
V gene: TRBV10-3
CDR3 protein: CAISESASGGVYEQYF

J gene: TRBJ2-7
D gene: .
V gene: TRBV11-2
CDR3 protein: CASSYPGNHYEQYF

J gene: TRBJ2-3
D gene: .
V gene: TRBV4-2
CDR3 protein: CASSQDQGDTQYF

J gene: TRBJ2-1
D gene: TRBD2
V gene: TRBV10-2
CDR3 protein: CAGSETAGGVGGQFF

J gene: TRBJ2-7
D gene: TRBD2
V gene: TRBV4-3
CDR3 protein: CASSQDRLAGGSYEQYF

J gene: TRBJ1-3
D gene: .
V gene: TRBV6-5
CDR3 protein: CASNHCPETTLNSGNTIYF

J gene: TRBJ1-1
D gene: .
V gene: TRBV7-8
CDR3 protein: CASSSAGRTNTEAFF

J gene: TRBJ1-1
D gene: .
V gene: TRBV5-8
CDR3 protein: CASSNNDGPRDPEAFF

J gene: TRBJ1-4
D gene: TRBD1
V gene: TRBV19
CDR3 protein: CASSIWTGLNEKLFF

J gene: TRBJ1-1
D gene: .
V gene: TRBV12-3/TRBV12-4
CDR3 protein: CASMIGNTEAFF

J gene: TRBJ2-7
D gene: .
V gene: TRBV9
CDR3 protein: CASSVEATSPYEQYF

J gene: TRBJ2-5
D gene: .
V gene: TRBV6-2/TRBV6-3
CDR3 protein: CASSWAETQYF

J gene: TRBJ2-7
D gene: TRBD1
V gene: TRBV10-3
CDR3 protein: CAISESGDRGHEQYF

J gene: TRBJ2-2
D gene: .
V gene: TRBV29-1
CDR3 protein: CSVYTGELFF

J gene: TRBJ1-1
D gene: .
V gene: TRBV19
CDR3 protein: CASSPRGLGITTEAFF